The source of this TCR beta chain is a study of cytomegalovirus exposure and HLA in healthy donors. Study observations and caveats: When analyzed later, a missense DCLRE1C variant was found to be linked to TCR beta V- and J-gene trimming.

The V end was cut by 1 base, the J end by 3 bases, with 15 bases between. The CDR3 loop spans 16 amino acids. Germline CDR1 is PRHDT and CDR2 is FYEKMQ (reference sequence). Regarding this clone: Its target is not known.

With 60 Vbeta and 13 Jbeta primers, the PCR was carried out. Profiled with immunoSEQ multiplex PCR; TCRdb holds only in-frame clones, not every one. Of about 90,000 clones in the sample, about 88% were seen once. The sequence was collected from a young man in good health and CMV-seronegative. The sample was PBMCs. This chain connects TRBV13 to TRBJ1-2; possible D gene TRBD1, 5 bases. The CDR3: CASSLAYQGGDYGYTF. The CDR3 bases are TGTGCCAGCAGCTTAGCTTATCAGGGTGGAGACTATGGCTACACCTTC.